What follows are 23 T cell receptor beta chains derived from one specimen sequenced in a study of a mutant IDH1 vaccine in newly diagnosed glioma. Described time point: baseline, week 1 (first vaccination visit). As to treatment: pre-vaccination baseline after standard-of-care therapy. Repertoires were generated with immunoSEQ multiplex PCR, while TCRdb's copy carries only in-frame clones and drops some. The table has 30,000 to 35,000 clones, roughly nine tenths seen once; the top ten hold roughly 4.4%. The sequenced sample was PBMCs, obtained from a glioma patient treated with radiotherapy, temozolomide or both. The source is a woman aged 40-49 years with glioma.

This sequence joins TRBV6-5 and TRBJ1-5; TRBD1 might be the D (5 bases). The germline CDR1 and CDR2 sequences are MNHEY and SVGAGI. The ends were cut back, 8 bases at V and 0 bases at J, with 14 bases in the middle. The CDR3 runs 15 residues. For the CDR3, the DNA is TGTGCCAGCGGGGGTAATAGATTTAGCAATCAGCCCCAGCATTTT. Translation gives CASGGNRFSNQPQHF.

The V gene is TRBV4-2, the J gene TRBJ2-7; 11 bases agree with TRBD2. This CDR3 comprises 15 residues. The V segment lost 0 bases and the J segment 7 bases; nucleotides outside the gene matches: 5. Germline V lookup: CDR1 LGHNA, CDR2 YNFKEQ. The chain's CDR3 is CASSQEILAGVEQYF. CDR3 DNA: TGTGCCAGCAGCCAAGAAATACTAGCGGGAGTTGAGCAGTACTTC.

The rearrangement uses TRBV7-2 and TRBJ2-3; D not certain. This CDR3 is 12 amino acids long. Trimming took 5 bases from V and 4 from J, leaving 7 bases between them. Looked up from germline, CDR1 is SGHTA and CDR2 is FQGNSA. The CDR3 reads CASSGLPDTQYF. CDR3 sequence (DNA): TGTGCCAGCAGCGGGCTCCCAGATACGCAGTATTTT.

The chain couples TRBV7-8 to TRBJ1-2, with D possibly matching TRBD1 (5 bases). This CDR3 region has 12 residues. Germline lookup yields CDR1 SGHVS and CDR2 FQNEAQ. V lost 5 bases and J 3 bases, leaving 7 bases between the germline ends. CDR3 DNA sequence: TGTGCCAGCAGCGGCAGGGACTATGGCTACACCTTC. Translation: CASSGRDYGYTF.

This clone was detected a few times. This rearrangement joins TRBV30 to TRBJ1-4; D remains ambiguous. V was cut by 0 bases and J by 7 bases, with 6 bases left in between. Germline values: CDR1 GTSNPN, CDR2 SVGIG (reference sequence). The CDR3 is 12 amino acids. The CDR3 DNA is TGTGCCTGGAGTGTATTGCGTGAAAAACTGTTTTTT. Translation: CAWSVLREKLFF.

The chain has TRBV7-9 and TRBJ1-4, with D hard to call. The CDR3 has 14 amino acids. V was clipped by 5 bases and J by 8 bases, with 15 bases between them. Germline values: CDR1 SEHNR, CDR2 FQNEAQ (reference sequence). CDR3 in amino acids: CASSPGRGREKLFF. For the CDR3, the DNA is TGTGCCAGCAGCCCCGGGCGAGGGAGAGAAAAACTGTTTTTT.

CDR3 amino acids: CAIRPTGSYEQYF. In nucleotides, the CDR3 is TGTGCCATCAGACCGACGGGCTCCTACGAGCAGTACTTC. The chain combines TRBV10-3 with TRBJ2-7; D gene ambiguous. The V gene lost 6 bases and the J gene lost 0 bases, with 9 bases spanning the gap. Germline CDR1 and CDR2: ENHRY and SYGVKD. The CDR3 has 13 residues.

This sequence joins TRBV29-1 and TRBJ1-4; possibly TRBD1 for D (6 bases). V was trimmed by 4 bases and J by 10 bases, leaving 16 bases between them. From germline, CDR1 is SQVTM and CDR2 ANQGSEA. The CDR3 is 13 residues long. The CDR3 loop is CSVVKDRIGKLFF. Written as DNA, the CDR3 is TGCAGCGTTGTTAAGGACAGAATTGGAAAACTGTTTTTT. Drawing the rest from reference TRBV29-1 and TRBJ1-4, the complete variable domain is SAVISQKPSRDICQRGTSLTIQCQVDSQVTMMFWYRQQPGQSLTLIATANQGSEATYESGFVIDKFPISRPNLTFSTLTVSNMSPEDSSIYLCSVVKDRIGKLFFGSGTQLSVL.

The V call is TRBV5-6, the J call TRBJ1-1; TRBD1 might be the D (5 bases). Trimming removed 0 bases at V and 4 bases at J, with 10 bases between. CDR1 SGHDT and CDR2 YYEEEE come from the germline V gene. CDR3 length: 14 residues. This chain's CDR3 is CASSLGGGVTEAFF. The CDR3 region has the DNA TGTGCCAGCAGCTTGGGTGGAGGGGTCACTGAAGCTTTCTTT. Together with reference TRBV5-6 and TRBJ1-1, the CDR3 gives the full variable domain: DAGVTQSPTHLIKTRGQQVTLRCSPKSGHDTVSWYQQALGQGPQFIFQYYEEEERQRGNFPDRFSGHQFPNYSSELNVNALLLGDSALYLCASSLGGGVTEAFFGQGTRLTVV.

V usage is TRBV18 and J usage is TRBJ1-5, with D unclear. Trimming took 2 bases from V and 5 from J, leaving 7 bases between them. This CDR3 is 13 amino acids long. Germline CDR1 and CDR2: KGHSH and LQKENI. CDR3 nucleotide sequence: TGTGCCAGCTCACCAAGTCGAGATCAGCCCCAGCATTTT. This codes for CASSPSRDQPQHF.

The CDR3 sequence is CASSSRTDQETQYF. The CDR3 DNA reads as TGTGCCAGCAGCTCGAGGACAGACCAAGAGACCCAGTACTTC. The V call is TRBV7-8, the J call TRBJ2-5; weak D call: TRBD1 (6 bases). V lost 4 bases and J lost 0, with 9 bases in between. CDR3 size: 14 residues. Germline V CDR1 and CDR2: SGHVS, FQNEAQ.

This CDR3 reads CASSGRQGVANTGELFF. The CDR3 region has the DNA TGTGCCAGCAGTGGCCGACAGGGAGTGGCGAACACCGGGGAGCTGTTTTTT. This sequence joins TRBV2 and TRBJ2-2; 7 bases match TRBD1. Trimming removed 4 bases from V and 0 bases from J; junction bases left unmatched: 8. Germline lookup yields CDR1 SNHLY and CDR2 FYNNEI. The CDR3 covers 17 residues.

This chain uses TRBV30 with TRBJ1-1; no clear D gene. The CDR3 extends over 13 amino acids. From germline, CDR1 is GTSNPN and CDR2 SVGIG (reference sequence). With 4 bases removed from V and 4 bases from J, the gap between germline ends came to 13 bases. The chain's CDR3 is CAWKHDRGTEAFF. CDR3 sequence (DNA): TGTGCCTGGAAACACGACCGGGGCACTGAAGCTTTCTTT. The variable domain in full, with the rest retrieved from reference TRBV30 and TRBJ1-1, is SQTIHQWPATLVQPVGSPLSLECTVEGTSNPNLYWYRQAAGRGLQLLFYSVGIGQISSEVPQNLSASRPQDRQFILSSKKLLLSDSGFYLCAWKHDRGTEAFFGQGTRLTVV.

This clone was found once. The chain uses TRBV10-1 and TRBJ1-1; no clear D. Between the trimmed V and J ends, which lost 5 bases and 1 base, there was a span of 5 bases. CDR1 is WNHNN and CDR2 is SYGVQD in the germline V gene (reference sequence). CDR3 length equals 12 residues. The CDR3 sequence is CASSSENTEAFF. The CDR3 DNA sequence: TGCGCCAGCAGTAGTGAGAACACTGAAGCTTTCTTT.

The chain combines TRBV13 with TRBJ1-1; D gene unclear. Germline values: CDR1 PRHDT, CDR2 FYEKMQ (reference sequence). The CDR3 length is 15 residues. V was trimmed by 6 bases and J by 4 bases, leaving 18 bases between them. In DNA form, the CDR3 reads TGTGCCAGCAGTCAAAGCACCGGCGGTGGCACTGAAGCTTTCTTT. Translating it yields CASSQSTGGGTEAFF.

This clone was detected once. The rearrangement uses TRBV10-1 and TRBJ1-5; D might be TRBD1 (6 bases). V gave up 6 bases and J gave up 2 bases, with 14 bases separating them. The CDR3 spans 15 residues. Germline CDR1 and CDR2: WNHNN and SYGVQD (reference sequence). The CDR3 protein is CASREQRQGNQPQHF. The CDR3, as DNA: TGCGCCAGCAGGGAACAGAGACAGGGCAATCAGCCCCAGCATTTT.

This chain joins TRBV29-1 and TRBJ1-5; 8 bases align to TRBD1. Trimming removed 4 bases from V and 1 base from J; junction bases left unmatched: 0. The CDR3 length is 13 residues. Germline CDR1 reads SQVTM; CDR2 reads ANQGSEA. CDR3 amino acids: CSVAGGSNQPQHF. The CDR3 DNA is TGCAGCGTTGCAGGGGGCAGCAATCAGCCCCAGCATTTT.

The V and J genes are TRBV4-1 and TRBJ2-6, with unresolved D. CDR3 length equals 17 residues. The germline V gene has CDR1 MGHRA and CDR2 YSYEKL. Trimming removed 1 base at V and 0 bases at J, with 10 bases between. Here the CDR3 DNA reads TGCGCCAGCAGCCAAGTTCCCCGGAACTCTGGGGCCAACGTCCTGACTTTC. Protein: CASSQVPRNSGANVLTF.

This clone was observed a single time. This chain links TRBV5-1 with TRBJ1-5, with unresolved D. The CDR3 spans 16 residues. Trimming stripped 0 bases from V and 2 bases from J, with 12 bases between. Germline CDR1 is SGHRS and CDR2 is YFSETQ. The CDR3 region is CASSLGDLEGNQPQHF. DNA of the CDR3: TGCGCCAGCAGCTTGGGAGATCTGGAGGGCAATCAGCCCCAGCATTTT.

The rearrangement joins TRBV6-6 to TRBJ1-5; no firm D call. Trimming removed 0 bases at V and 9 bases at J, with 18 bases between. CDR1 is MNHNY and CDR2 is SVGAGI in the germline V gene (reference sequence). This CDR3 is built from 16 residues. The CDR3 coding sequence is TGTGCCAGCAGTTACTCCCTACAAGGCCCCCTAGGGCCCCAGCATTTT. Translated, it gives CASSYSLQGPLGPQHF.

This chain joins TRBV6-5 and TRBJ1-2; 8 nucleotides align to TRBD1. Germline trimming cut 5 bases from V and 8 bases from J; bases unmatched to any gene: 10. CDR3 length: 14 residues. The germline gives CDR1 MNHEY, CDR2 SVGAGI. This chain's CDR3 is CASSLPGQGGGYTF. DNA for the CDR3: TGTGCCAGCAGTCTCCCCGGACAGGGTGGGGGCTACACCTTC.

This chain joins TRBV9 and TRBJ2-3; D may be TRBD1 (5 bases). The CDR3 extends over 14 amino acids. Per germline, CDR1 SGDLS and CDR2 YYNGEE. Trimming shortened V by 3 bases and J by 0 bases, and 8 bases separated the two germline ends. CDR3 amino acids: CASSEGQSTDTQYF. DNA for the CDR3: TGTGCCAGCAGCGAGGGGCAGAGCACAGATACGCAGTATTTT.

This chain uses TRBV6-5 with TRBJ2-7; D assignment may be TRBD1 or TRBD2 (5 bases each). CDR1 and CDR2 from the germline V gene are MNHEY and SVGAGI. Trimming removed 6 bases at V and 5 bases at J, with 14 bases between. The CDR3 has 13 residues. CDR3 in amino acids: CASSHLVGDEQYF. DNA of the CDR3: TGTGCCAGCAGCCACCTAGTGGGGGACGAGCAGTACTTC.